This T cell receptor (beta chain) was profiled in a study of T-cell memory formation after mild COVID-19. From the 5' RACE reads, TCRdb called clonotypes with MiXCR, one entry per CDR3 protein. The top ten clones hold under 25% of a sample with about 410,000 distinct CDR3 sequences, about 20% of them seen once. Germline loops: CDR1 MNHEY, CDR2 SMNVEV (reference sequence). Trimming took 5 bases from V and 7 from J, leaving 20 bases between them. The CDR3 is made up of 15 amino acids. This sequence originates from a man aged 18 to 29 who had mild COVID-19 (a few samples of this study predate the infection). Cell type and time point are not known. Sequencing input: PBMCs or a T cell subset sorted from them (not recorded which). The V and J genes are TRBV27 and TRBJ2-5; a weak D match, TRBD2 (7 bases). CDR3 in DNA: TGTGCCAGCAGTCTCCTTTCGGGGGGCCGAGGGACCCAGTACTTC. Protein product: CASSLLSGGRGTQYF.